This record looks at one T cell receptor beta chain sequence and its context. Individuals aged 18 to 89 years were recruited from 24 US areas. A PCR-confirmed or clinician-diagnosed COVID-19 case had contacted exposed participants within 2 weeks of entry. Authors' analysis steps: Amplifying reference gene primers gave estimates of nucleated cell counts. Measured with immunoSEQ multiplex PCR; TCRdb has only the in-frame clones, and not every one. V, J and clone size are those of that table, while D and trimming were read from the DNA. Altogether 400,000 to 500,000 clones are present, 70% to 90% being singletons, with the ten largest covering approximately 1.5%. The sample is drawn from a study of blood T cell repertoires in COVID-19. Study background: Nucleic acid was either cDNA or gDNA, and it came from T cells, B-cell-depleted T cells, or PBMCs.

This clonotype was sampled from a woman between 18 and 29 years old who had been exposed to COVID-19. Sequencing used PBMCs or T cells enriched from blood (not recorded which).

CDR3 sequence reads: CASSLADPLAGGRQYF. The CDR3 DNA sequence: TGTGCCAGCAGCTTAGCAGATCCATTAGCGGGAGGAAGGCAGTATTTT. The chain is built from TRBV7-9 and TRBJ2-3, with 10 positions matching TRBD2. V dropped 0 bases and J dropped 11; count of bases not matched to a gene: 11. Germline CDR1 is SEHNR and CDR2 is FQNEAQ (reference sequence). This CDR3 region has 16 residues.